One sample yielded the 7 T cell receptor beta chains listed below, sequenced in a study of T cells after yellow fever vaccination. Using its own MiXCR run on the 5' RACE reads, TCRdb lists one record per CDR3 protein. The data contain hundreds of thousands of distinct CDR3 sequences, approximately 3.9% of them singletons. The sequencing used PBMCs, collected on the day of the yellow fever booster vaccination. The receptors originated from a young man who received the YFV17D yellow fever vaccine.

In its sample, this clonotype was seen many times. This rearrangement joins TRBV6-2 or TRBV6-3 to TRBJ1-5; no firm D call. The germline gives CDR1 MNHEY, CDR2 SVGEGT. Trimming took off 6 bases at V and 9 bases at J, with 12 bases between the two ends. The CDR3 sequence is 12 residues long. The CDR3 nucleotides are TGTGCCAGCAGCCTCTTCGGTCGGCCCCAGCATTTT. Its translation is CASSLFGRPQHF.

In regard to this clonotype: Given a much more abundant clone one base away, this may be a read error. The chain has TRBV20-1 and TRBJ2-5, with D perhaps matching TRBD1 or TRBD2 (6 bases each). CDR1 DFQATT and CDR2 SNEGSKA come from the germline V gene (reference sequence). The CDR3 contains 15 residues. The V and J ends lost 3 bases and 4 bases respectively, with 18 bases between them. CDR3 sequence reads: CSARRFGGNLETQYF. The CDR3 DNA sequence: TGCAGTGCTAGGCGTTTCGGGGGCAATCTAGAGACCCAGTACTTC.

This clonotype was detected only a few times. The V gene is TRBV12-3 or TRBV12-4, the J gene TRBJ1-1, with 7 bases identical to TRBD1. Trimming took 5 bases from V and 6 from J; bases not matched to a gene: 15. The CDR3 has 16 residues. CDR3 region: CASSPRTGQAQPEAFF. CDR3 DNA: TGTGCCAGCAGTCCCAGGACAGGCCAGGCACAGCCTGAAGCTTTCTTT.

This clonotype was seen repeatedly, ten times or more. CDR3 loop: CASSHSGGLNTEAFF. The DNA of the CDR3 is TGTGCCAGCAGCCACAGTGGCGGCCTTAACACTGAAGCTTTCTTT. The gene calls are TRBV7-3 and TRBJ1-1; D remains unclear. This CDR3 has 15 amino acids. Germline lookup yields CDR1 SGHTA and CDR2 FQGTGA. With 5 bases removed from V and 2 bases from J, the gap between germline ends came to 15 bases.

In its sample, this clonotype was seen a few times. The chain joins TRBV7-2 to TRBJ2-2; 8 bases map to TRBD2. With 5 bases clipped from V and 6 bases from J, the junction kept 14 bases outside the gene matches. Germline-derived CDR1 and CDR2 are SGHTA and FQGNSA. The CDR3 has 17 residues. CDR3 in amino acids: CASSPQSAGGGAGELFF. As DNA, the CDR3 is TGTGCCAGCAGCCCCCAGAGTGCGGGAGGAGGTGCCGGGGAGCTGTTTTTT.

This clonotype was seen repeatedly, ten times or more. J is TRBJ2-5 and V is TRBV4-1, with D tentatively TRBD2 (5 bases). This CDR3 comprises 16 residues. V shed 1 base and J shed 2 bases, with 14 bases lying between them. Looked up from germline, CDR1 is MGHRA and CDR2 is YSYEKL. CDR3 region: CASSQGAGITQETQYF. The CDR3 DNA reads as TGCGCCAGCAGCCAAGGCGCCGGGATCACACAAGAGACCCAGTACTTC.

In its sample, this clonotype was seen many times. CDR3 sequence reads: CASSARRLAVSRNEQFF. As DNA, the CDR3 is TGTGCCAGCAGCGCCCGCAGGTTAGCCGTTTCAAGGAATGAGCAGTTCTTC. The J gene is TRBJ2-1, the V gene TRBV14, with D unclear. The V end lost 5 bases, the J end lost 7 bases, and 24 bases lay between the germline ends. This CDR3 contains 17 residues. The germline gives CDR1 SGHDN, CDR2 FVKESK.